These T cell receptor beta chains were read from a single sample in a study of blood T cell repertoires in COVID-19. The method was immunoSEQ multiplex PCR; TCRdb's version includes in-frame clones alone and lacks a portion of them. The data show some 460,000 clones, about 90% seen once. Material: PBMCs or T cells enriched from blood (not recorded which). The receptor set was obtained from a young woman who had recovered from COVID-19. The CDR3 runs from the conserved cysteine through the conserved F or W.

V,J,CDR3
TRBV11-3,TRBJ2-1,CASSLVGQGSSNEQFF
TRBV29-1,TRBJ1-2,CSTQEGVDYGYTF
TRBV14,TRBJ1-5,CASSQSHQGPQHF
TRBV5-1,TRBJ2-7,CASSLGQGAYYEQYF
TRBV7-9,TRBJ1-4,CASSSQEATNEKLFF
TRBV24-1,TRBJ2-5,CATSDPTSGGDQETQYF
TRBV27,TRBJ2-5,CASSFGRDQETQYF
TRBV2,TRBJ2-3,CASRTGGAGDTQYF
TRBV6-5,TRBJ2-1,CASSYGQGSWYNEQFF
TRBV6-5,TRBJ1-5,CASSVTGVGQPQHF
TRBV7-9,TRBJ2-3,CASSSPTSGGTDTQYF
TRBV19,TRBJ1-1,CASSITPGRTEAFF
TRBV5-1,TRBJ2-7,CASSPGTALMGEQYF
TRBV5-1,TRBJ1-2,CASSLETGTGYGYTF
TRBV6-5,TRBJ2-3,CASAGQGRQDTQYF
TRBV3-1/TRBV3-2,TRBJ1-1,CASSPEAGDTEAFF
TRBV6-5,TRBJ2-7,CASSSSYYEQYF
TRBV12-3/TRBV12-4,TRBJ2-5,CASSPRLGETQYF
TRBV5-1,TRBJ2-6,CASHPGGETGANVLTF
TRBV30,TRBJ1-2,CAWATGFPFFYGYTF
TRBV5-6,TRBJ1-6,CASSYREGGSPLHF
TRBV2,TRBJ1-2,CASSTGPYNYGYTF
TRBV5-4,TRBJ1-2,CASSWRDRGLLGYTF
TRBV6-5,TRBJ1-3,CASSYDRNGNTIYF
TRBV19,TRBJ1-5,CASSIDRENQPQHF
TRBV12-3/TRBV12-4,TRBJ1-2,CASTQIRDRYTF
TRBV2,TRBJ2-7,CASKAGSTYEQYF
TRBV2,TRBJ1-4,CASSVISGVTKKLFF
TRBV7-3,TRBJ2-1,CASSLSPGEYNEQFF
TRBV6-4,TRBJ2-6,CASSDTGTGGAGANVLTF
TRBV29-1,TRBJ2-3,CSVGLAARKLPGDTQYF
TRBV30,TRBJ2-7,CAWSPTLFSYEQYF
TRBV19,TRBJ2-2,CASRFRGLTGELFF
TRBV10-2,TRBJ2-1,CASSESTRGDPLMGNEQFF
TRBV5-1,TRBJ2-5,CASSLAETQYF
TRBV7-8,TRBJ1-5,CASSLVAGREQPQHF
TRBV30,TRBJ2-7,CAWRIDPRGQYF
TRBV9,TRBJ2-3,CASSVGFSGGTDTQYF
TRBV11-2,TRBJ2-2,CASSRTGEQVGELFF
TRBV18,TRBJ1-2,CASSPGDRNYGYTF
TRBV25-1,TRBJ2-7,CASRDTSSYEQYF
TRBV19,TRBJ2-5,CASSIAGRQETQYF
TRBV10-1,TRBJ2-7,CASSGDPRTSLRDEQYF
TRBV6-1,TRBJ2-7,CASSEEAGSSMYF
TRBV3-1/TRBV3-2,TRBJ2-1,CASSGIAGKRYNEQFF
TRBV12-3/TRBV12-4,TRBJ1-3,CASSSSARNTIYF
TRBV7-8,TRBJ1-1,CASSLDSPPNTEAFF
TRBV7-8,TRBJ1-1,CASLGGMTPYEAFF
TRBV10-2,TRBJ2-3,CASSEWGGADTQYF